This entry lists 10 T cell receptor beta chains sequenced from one sample in a study of vaccination and CD4 T cells after COVID-19. The antigens these receptors bind are not known. Noted treatment: roughly 10-day PBMC culture with coronavirus spike peptide pools or control peptides (ViraFEST assay). The Oncomine TCR Beta short-read assay sequenced DNA from cultured CD4+ T cells. TCRdb itself ran the PCR reads through MiXCR, one entry per CDR3 protein. The sample includes more than 20,000 distinct CDR3 sequences, 50% seen only once; the top ten take under 30%. Sequenced here: CD4+ T cells from blood, cultured in vitro, sampled before SARS-CoV-2 vaccination. The receptor set was obtained from a human donor who received a COVID-19 vaccine.

This clonotype has only a few counts. The chain carries TRBV25-1 and TRBJ1-3; D is unclear. Germline loops: CDR1 MGHDK, CDR2 SYGVNS. V was trimmed by 7 bases and J by 0 bases, leaving 1 base between them. This CDR3 spans 11 amino acids. CDR3 bases: TGTGCCAGCACCTCTGGAAACACCATATATTTT. Amino acid sequence: CASTSGNTIYF.

The chain joins TRBV7-8 to TRBJ2-5; TRBD2 aligns across 13 bases. With 7 bases clipped from V and 3 bases from J, the junction kept 5 bases outside the gene matches. Looked up from germline, CDR1 is SGHVS and CDR2 is FQNEAQ. CDR3 length: 15 amino acids. As DNA, the CDR3 is TGTGCCAGCACCAAAACTAGCGGGGGGGAAGAGACCCAGTACTTC. Translating it yields CASTKTSGGEETQYF.

This clonotype has a handful of counts. The gene calls are TRBV6-1 and TRBJ1-5; D is perhaps TRBD1 (5 bases). Trimming left V 5 bases short and J 0 bases short, with 14 bases between. The length of the CDR3 is 16 residues. CDR1 and CDR2 (germline): MNHNS, SASEGT. CDR3 loop: CASSPRGGFSNQPQHF. The CDR3 coding sequence is TGTGCCAGCAGTCCCCGGGGGGGTTTTAGCAATCAGCCCCAGCATTTT.

A few counts support this clonotype. The gene calls are TRBV5-4 and TRBJ1-5; 8 bases match TRBD1. The germline V gene encodes CDR1 SGHNT and CDR2 YYREEE (reference sequence). CDR3 length: 14 residues. Trimming removed 3 bases from V and 7 bases from J; junction bases left unmatched: 6. The chain's CDR3 is CASSSTGDGQPQHF. Here the CDR3 DNA reads TGTGCCAGCAGCTCGACAGGGGATGGCCAGCCCCAGCATTTT. Combining the CDR3 with reference TRBV5-4 and TRBJ1-5 gives the whole variable domain ETGVTQSPTHLIKTRGQQVTLRCSSQSGHNTVSWYQQALGQGPQFIFQYYREEENGRGNFPPRFSGLQFPNYSSELNVNALELDDSALYLCASSSTGDGQPQHFGDGTRLSIL.

This clonotype has more than one count but fewer than ten. The chain has TRBV6-1 and TRBJ1-1; D uncertain. V was clipped by 6 bases and J by 8 bases, with 16 bases between them. The germline V gene encodes CDR1 MNHNS and CDR2 SASEGT. The length of the CDR3 is 13 residues. DNA of the CDR3: TGTGCCAGCAGCATTTTATTGAGAGGGGAAGCTTTCTTT. Translating it yields CASSILLRGEAFF.

The V and J genes are TRBV6-1 and TRBJ2-7; 8 positions agree with TRBD2. V lost 0 bases, J lost 7 bases, and 14 bases stayed unmatched. The CDR3 contains 17 residues. Per germline, CDR1 MNHNS and CDR2 SASEGT. As DNA, the CDR3 is TGTGCCAGCAGTGAAGCTTTATTTTCGGCGGGGGGATATGAGCAGTACTTC. This codes for CASSEALFSAGGYEQYF.

Only a few counts were recorded for this clonotype. V gene TRBV6-2 or TRBV6-3 combines with J gene TRBJ1-5, with unresolved D. V was pared by 5 bases and J by 0 bases, with 8 bases between. The CDR3 runs 14 residues. In germline, CDR1 is MNHEY, CDR2 SVGEGT. The CDR3 protein is CASSDPDSNQPQHF. In DNA form, the CDR3 reads TGTGCCAGCAGTGATCCAGATAGCAATCAGCCCCAGCATTTT.

This clonotype was detected only a few times. The V gene is TRBV2, the J gene TRBJ1-5, with D uncertain. The V end was cut by 6 bases, the J end by 4 bases, with 10 bases between. The germline gives CDR1 SNHLY, CDR2 FYNNEI. The CDR3 runs to 13 residues. The chain's CDR3 is CASRGGRNQPQHF. The CDR3 DNA follows: TGTGCCAGCAGGGGCGGACGGAATCAGCCCCAGCATTTT.

This clonotype was picked up one time. This rearrangement joins TRBV6-1 to TRBJ2-3, with D uncertain. Germline CDR1 and CDR2: MNHNS and SASEGT. V was pared by 1 base and J by 4 bases, with 6 bases between. There are 13 residues in the CDR3. The CDR3: CASSEEAADTQYF. DNA of the CDR3: TGTGCCAGCAGTGAAGAGGCGGCAGATACGCAGTATTTT.

The rearrangement links TRBV5-4 to TRBJ1-3, with D possibly being TRBD1 (5 bases). The CDR3 has 16 residues. Germline V gives CDR1 SGHNT, CDR2 YYREEE (reference sequence). V was cut by 5 bases and J by 2 bases, with 17 bases left in between. CDR3: CASRPGQESTGNTIYF. The CDR3 region has the DNA TGTGCCAGCAGACCCGGACAAGAAAGCACTGGAAACACCATATATTTT.